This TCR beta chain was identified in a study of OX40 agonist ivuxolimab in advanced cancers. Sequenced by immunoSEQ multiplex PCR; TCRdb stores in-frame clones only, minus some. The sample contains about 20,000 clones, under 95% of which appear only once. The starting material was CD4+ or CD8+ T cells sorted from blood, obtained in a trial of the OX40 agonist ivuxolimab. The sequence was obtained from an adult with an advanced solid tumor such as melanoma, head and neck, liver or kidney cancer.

The CDR3 sequence is CASSLAGGELFF. DNA of the CDR3: TGTGCCAGCAGCTTAGCTGGCGGGGAGCTGTTTTTT. J is TRBJ2-2 and V is TRBV7-9; D is undetermined. The CDR3 sequence is 12 residues long. The V gene's germline CDR1 is SEHNR and CDR2 FQNEAQ (reference sequence). Trimming left V 0 bases short and J 7 bases short, with 3 bases between.